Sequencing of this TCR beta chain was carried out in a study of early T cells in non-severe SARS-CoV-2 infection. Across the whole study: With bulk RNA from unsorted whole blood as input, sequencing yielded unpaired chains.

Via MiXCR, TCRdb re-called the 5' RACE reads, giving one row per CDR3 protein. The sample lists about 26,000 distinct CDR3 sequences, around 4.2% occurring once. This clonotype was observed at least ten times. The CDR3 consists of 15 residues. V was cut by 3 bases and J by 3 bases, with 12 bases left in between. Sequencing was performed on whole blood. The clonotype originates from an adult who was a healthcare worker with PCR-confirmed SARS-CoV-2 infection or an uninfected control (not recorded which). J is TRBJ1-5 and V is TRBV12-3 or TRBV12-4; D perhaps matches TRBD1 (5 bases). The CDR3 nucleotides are TGTGCCAGCAGTTTTCGAGGAGGGGCCAATCAGCCCCAGCATTTT. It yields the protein CASSFRGGANQPQHF.